These T cell receptor beta chains were read from a single sample in a study of blood T cell repertoires in COVID-19. The protocol was immunoSEQ multiplex PCR, while the TCRdb copy is restricted to in-frame clones and leaves out a portion. The sample lists tens of thousands of clones, about 90% occurring once. The sequencing sample was made of peripheral blood. The source of these receptors is an elderly woman with active COVID-19. Each CDR3 is given with its conserved first and last residue. D genes are given only for firm matches. Part of the rows lack a size; the others show once, few, many or a class for expanded clones.

CDR3 DNA	CDR3 protein	clone size	D gene	V gene	CDR3 length	J gene
TGTGCCAGCAGCCTGGACTACATATCGGATGAGCAGTTCTTC	CASSLDYISDEQFF	.	.	TRBV7-9	14	TRBJ2-1
TGTGCCAGCAGCCTGGGACTAGCGGGGCCCCAAGAGACCCAGTACTTC	CASSLGLAGPQETQYF	.	TRBD2	TRBV4-2	16	TRBJ2-5
TGTGCCACACGAGACAGGGGAACTCAAGAGACCCAGTACTTC	CATRDRGTQETQYF	once	TRBD1	TRBV10-3	14	TRBJ2-5
TGCGCCAGCAGCATCCGGGACGAGCAGTACTTC	CASSIRDEQYF	.	.	TRBV4-1	11	TRBJ2-7
TGTGCCAGTAGTATTTCGAGGGGGCACACTGAAGCTTTCTTT	CASSISRGHTEAFF	.	TRBD1	TRBV19	14	TRBJ1-1
TGTGCCAGCTCACCACGGACAGGGGAGGGTGAGCAGTTCTTC	CASSPRTGEGEQFF	.	TRBD1	TRBV18	14	TRBJ2-1
TGTGCCAGCAGCCCGAGGGTGAAGGGGGCTGGTTCACCCCTCCACTTT	CASSPRVKGAGSPLHF	.	TRBD1	TRBV6-2/TRBV6-3	16	TRBJ1-6
TGTGCCAGCAGCCCTTCCGAAGCAGGGGAAATCGGGGTTTACACCGGGGAGCTGTTTTTT	CASSPSEAGEIGVYTGELFF	.	.	TRBV14	20	TRBJ2-2
TGTGCCAGCAGCAAAATCTGGCAGGGATCCTCACCCCTCCACTTT	CASSKIWQGSSPLHF	few	.	TRBV21-1	15	TRBJ1-6
TGTGCCAGCAACCAGGGGGCTTGGGGTGAAAAACTGTTTTTT	CASNQGAWGEKLFF	once	TRBD1	TRBV6-5	14	TRBJ1-4
TGCGCCAGCTCCCTCCCCAAAGCGGAACTGTTTTTT	CASSLPKAELFF	.	.	TRBV10-1	12	TRBJ1-4
TGTGCCAGCAGTCGTAACATTATGTTACAGAATCAGCCCCAGCATTTT	CASSRNIMLQNQPQHF	.	.	TRBV6-2/TRBV6-3	16	TRBJ1-5
TGTGCCAGCAGTCCCCTGGGGACAGGGGGTTGGAATGAGCAGTTCTTC	CASSPLGTGGWNEQFF	.	TRBD1	TRBV27	16	TRBJ2-1
TGTGCCAGCAGCTCGGACTCTTTGAGCTCCTACAATGAGCAGTTCTTC	CASSSDSLSSYNEQFF	.	.	TRBV7-3	16	TRBJ2-1
TGTGCCAGCAGCCACCCCGGACAGGGCTCCTACGAGCAGTACTTC	CASSHPGQGSYEQYF	.	TRBD1	TRBV7-6	15	TRBJ2-7
TGTGCCAGCAGTTACTCGCCCAGGGGCGGTTCACCCCTCCACTTT	CASSYSPRGGSPLHF	.	.	TRBV6-5	15	TRBJ1-6
TGCGCCAGCAGCCAAACGACAGGGCCCCAAGAGACCCAGTACTTC	CASSQTTGPQETQYF	.	TRBD1	TRBV4-3	15	TRBJ2-5
TGTGCCAGTAGTATGGCGGGACAGGGAGGTGTCTACAATGAGCAGTTCTTC	CASSMAGQGGVYNEQFF	.	TRBD1	TRBV19	17	TRBJ2-1